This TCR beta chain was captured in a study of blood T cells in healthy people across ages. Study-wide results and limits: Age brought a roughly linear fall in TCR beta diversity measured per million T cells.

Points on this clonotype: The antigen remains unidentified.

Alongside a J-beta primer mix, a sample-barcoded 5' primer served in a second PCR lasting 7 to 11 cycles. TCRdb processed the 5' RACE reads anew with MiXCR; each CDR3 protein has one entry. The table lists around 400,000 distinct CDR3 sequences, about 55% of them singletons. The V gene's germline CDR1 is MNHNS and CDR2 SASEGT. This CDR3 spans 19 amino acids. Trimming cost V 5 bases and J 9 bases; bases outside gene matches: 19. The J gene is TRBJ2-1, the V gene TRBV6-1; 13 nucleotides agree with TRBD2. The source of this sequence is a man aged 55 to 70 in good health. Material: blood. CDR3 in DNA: TGTGCCAGCAGTCCTTTACGAGCGGGACTAGCGGGGCTGTCGGGTGAGCAGTTCTTC. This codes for CASSPLRAGLAGLSGEQFF.